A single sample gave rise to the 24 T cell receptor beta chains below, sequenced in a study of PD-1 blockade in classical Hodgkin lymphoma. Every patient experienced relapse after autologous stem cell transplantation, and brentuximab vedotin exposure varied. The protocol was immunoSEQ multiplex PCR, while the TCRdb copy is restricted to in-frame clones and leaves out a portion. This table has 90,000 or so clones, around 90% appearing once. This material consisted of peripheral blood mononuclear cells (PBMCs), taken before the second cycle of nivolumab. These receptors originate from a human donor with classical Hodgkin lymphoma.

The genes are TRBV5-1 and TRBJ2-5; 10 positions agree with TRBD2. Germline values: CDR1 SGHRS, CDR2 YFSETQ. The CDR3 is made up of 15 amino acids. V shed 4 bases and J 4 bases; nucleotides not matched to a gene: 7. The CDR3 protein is CASSLTSGIGETQYF. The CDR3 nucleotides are TGCGCCAGCAGCCTTACTAGCGGGATAGGAGAGACCCAGTACTTC. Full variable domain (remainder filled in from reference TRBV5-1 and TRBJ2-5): KAGVTQTPRYLIKTRGQQVTLSCSPISGHRSVSWYQQTPGQGLQFLFEYFSETQRNKGNFPGRFSGRQFSNSRSEMNVSTLELGDSALYLCASSLTSGIGETQYFGPGTRLLVL.

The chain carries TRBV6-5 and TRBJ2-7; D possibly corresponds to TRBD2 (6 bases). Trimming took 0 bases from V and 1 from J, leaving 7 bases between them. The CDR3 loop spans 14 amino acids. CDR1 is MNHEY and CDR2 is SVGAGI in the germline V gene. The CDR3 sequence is CASSYSGGSYEQYF. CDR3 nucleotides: TGTGCCAGCAGTTACTCGGGAGGATCCTACGAGCAGTACTTC.

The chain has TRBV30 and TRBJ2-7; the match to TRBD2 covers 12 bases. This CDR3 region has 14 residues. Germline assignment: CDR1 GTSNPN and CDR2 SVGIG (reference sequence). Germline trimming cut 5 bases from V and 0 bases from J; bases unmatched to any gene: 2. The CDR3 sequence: CAWRTSGVSYEQYF. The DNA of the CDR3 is TGTGCCTGGCGGACTAGCGGGGTCTCCTACGAGCAGTACTTC. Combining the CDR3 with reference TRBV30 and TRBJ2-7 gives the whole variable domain SQTIHQWPATLVQPVGSPLSLECTVEGTSNPNLYWYRQAAGRGLQLLFYSVGIGQISSEVPQNLSASRPQDRQFILSSKKLLLSDSGFYLCAWRTSGVSYEQYFGPGTRLTVT.

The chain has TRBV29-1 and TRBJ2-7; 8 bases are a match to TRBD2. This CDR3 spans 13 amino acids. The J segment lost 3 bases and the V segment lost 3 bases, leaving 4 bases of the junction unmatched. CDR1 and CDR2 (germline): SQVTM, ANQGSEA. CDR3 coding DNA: TGCAGCGTTGATTTCAGCGGGAGCTACGAGCAGTACTTC. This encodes CSVDFSGSYEQYF.

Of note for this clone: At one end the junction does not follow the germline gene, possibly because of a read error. This CDR3 is CASIPFNDQEVF. In DNA, the CDR3 is TGTGCCAGCATCCCTTTTAATGACCAGGAGGTCTTC. The chain has TRBV7-9 and TRBJ1-2; D is unclear. CDR1 SEHNR and CDR2 FQNEAQ come from the germline V gene (reference sequence). The CDR3 is 12 residues long.

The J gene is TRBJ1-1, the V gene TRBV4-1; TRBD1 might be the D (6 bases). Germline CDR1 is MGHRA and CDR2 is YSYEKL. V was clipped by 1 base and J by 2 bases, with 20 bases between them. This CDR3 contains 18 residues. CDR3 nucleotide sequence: TGCGCCAGCAGCCAAGGGAGCCCTCCGGCAGGGGTAAACACTGAAGCTTTCTTT. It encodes CASSQGSPPAGVNTEAFF.

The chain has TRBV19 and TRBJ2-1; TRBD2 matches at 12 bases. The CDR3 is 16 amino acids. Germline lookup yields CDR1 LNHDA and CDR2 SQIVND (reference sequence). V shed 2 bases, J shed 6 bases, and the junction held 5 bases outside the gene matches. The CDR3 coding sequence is TGTGCCAGTAGTATACTCCCTAGCGGGAGGGGCAATGAGCAGTTCTTC. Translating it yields CASSILPSGRGNEQFF.

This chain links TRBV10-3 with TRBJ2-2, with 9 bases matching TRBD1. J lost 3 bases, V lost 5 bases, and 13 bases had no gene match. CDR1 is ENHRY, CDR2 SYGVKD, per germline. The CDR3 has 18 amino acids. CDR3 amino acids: CAISKQGAASGYTGELFF. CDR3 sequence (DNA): TGTGCCATCAGTAAACAGGGGGCGGCTAGCGGATACACCGGGGAGCTGTTTTTT.

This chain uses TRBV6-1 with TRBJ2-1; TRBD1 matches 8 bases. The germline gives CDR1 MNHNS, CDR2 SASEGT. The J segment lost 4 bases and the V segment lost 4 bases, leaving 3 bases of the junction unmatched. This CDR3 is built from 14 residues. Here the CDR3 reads CASSAQGAYNEQFF. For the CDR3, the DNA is TGTGCCAGCAGTGCCCAGGGGGCGTACAATGAGCAGTTCTTC.

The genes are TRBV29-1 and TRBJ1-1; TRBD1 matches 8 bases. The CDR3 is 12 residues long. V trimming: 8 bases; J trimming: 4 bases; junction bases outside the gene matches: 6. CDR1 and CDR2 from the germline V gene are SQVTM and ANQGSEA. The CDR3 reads CSIRQGSTEAFF. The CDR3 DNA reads TGCAGCATCCGACAGGGGTCCACTGAAGCTTTCTTT.

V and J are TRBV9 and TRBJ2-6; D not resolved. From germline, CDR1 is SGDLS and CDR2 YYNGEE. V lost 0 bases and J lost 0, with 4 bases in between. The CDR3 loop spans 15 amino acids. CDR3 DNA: TGTGCCAGCAGCGTAGGGAGCTCTGGGGCCAACGTCCTGACTTTC. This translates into CASSVGSSGANVLTF.

The CDR3 nucleotides read TGCGCCAGCAGCCTGATAGGGGGCCCTCAAAGAGAAAAACTGTTTTTT. Its translation is CASSLIGGPQREKLFF. The gene calls are TRBV4-1 and TRBJ1-4; 7 positions agree with TRBD1. V shed 4 bases, J shed 8 bases, and the junction held 13 bases outside the gene matches. The CDR3 loop spans 16 amino acids. CDR1 MGHRA and CDR2 YSYEKL come from the germline V gene.

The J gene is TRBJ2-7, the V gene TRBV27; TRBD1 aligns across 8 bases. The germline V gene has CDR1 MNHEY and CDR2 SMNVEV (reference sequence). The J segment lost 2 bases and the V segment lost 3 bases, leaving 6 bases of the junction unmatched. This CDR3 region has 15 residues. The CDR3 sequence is CASSFSTGAPYEQYF. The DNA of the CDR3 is TGTGCCAGCAGTTTCTCGACAGGGGCCCCCTACGAGCAGTACTTC.

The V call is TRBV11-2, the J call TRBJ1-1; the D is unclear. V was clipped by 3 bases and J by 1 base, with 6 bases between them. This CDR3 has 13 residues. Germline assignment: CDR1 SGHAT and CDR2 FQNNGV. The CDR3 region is CASSFSWNTEAFF. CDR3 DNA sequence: TGTGCCAGCAGCTTTTCCTGGAACACTGAAGCTTTCTTT.

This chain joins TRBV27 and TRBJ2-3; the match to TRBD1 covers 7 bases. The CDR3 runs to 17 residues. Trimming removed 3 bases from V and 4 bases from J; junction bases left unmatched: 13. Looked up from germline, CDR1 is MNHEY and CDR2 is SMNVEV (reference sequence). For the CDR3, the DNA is TGTGCCAGCAGTTTGTACGGAATTGAGGGGGCCGCAGATACGCAGTATTTT. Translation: CASSLYGIEGAADTQYF.

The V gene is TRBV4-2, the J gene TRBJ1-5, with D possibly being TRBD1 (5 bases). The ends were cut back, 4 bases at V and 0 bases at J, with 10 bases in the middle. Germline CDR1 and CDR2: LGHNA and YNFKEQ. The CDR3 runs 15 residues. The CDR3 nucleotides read TGTGCCAGCAGCCTGCAGGGAAATAGCAATCAGCCCCAGCATTTT. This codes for CASSLQGNSNQPQHF.

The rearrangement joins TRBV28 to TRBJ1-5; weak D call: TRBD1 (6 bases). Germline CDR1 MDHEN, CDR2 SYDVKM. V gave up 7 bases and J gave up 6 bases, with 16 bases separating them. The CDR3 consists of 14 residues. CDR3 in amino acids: CASKQQGGGQPQHF. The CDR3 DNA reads TGTGCCAGCAAACAACAGGGAGGAGGTCAGCCCCAGCATTTT.

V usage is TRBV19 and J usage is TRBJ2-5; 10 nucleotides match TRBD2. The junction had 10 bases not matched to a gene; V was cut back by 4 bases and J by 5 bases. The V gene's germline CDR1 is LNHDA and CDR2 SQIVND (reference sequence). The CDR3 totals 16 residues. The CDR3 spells CASSKKAGGPWETQYF. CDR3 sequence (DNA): TGTGCCAGTAGTAAGAAAGCGGGAGGGCCCTGGGAGACCCAGTACTTC. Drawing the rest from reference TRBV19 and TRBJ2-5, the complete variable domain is DGGITQSPKYLFRKEGQNVTLSCEQNLNHDAMYWYRQDPGQGLRLIYYSQIVNDFQKGDIAEGYSVSREKKESFPLTVTSAQKNPTAFYLCASSKKAGGPWETQYFGPGTRLLVL.

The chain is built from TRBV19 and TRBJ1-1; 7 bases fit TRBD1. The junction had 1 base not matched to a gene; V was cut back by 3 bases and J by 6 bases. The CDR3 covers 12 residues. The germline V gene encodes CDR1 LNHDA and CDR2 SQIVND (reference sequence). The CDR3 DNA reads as TGTGCCAGTAGTATGACAGGGTCTGAAGCTTTCTTT. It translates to CASSMTGSEAFF.

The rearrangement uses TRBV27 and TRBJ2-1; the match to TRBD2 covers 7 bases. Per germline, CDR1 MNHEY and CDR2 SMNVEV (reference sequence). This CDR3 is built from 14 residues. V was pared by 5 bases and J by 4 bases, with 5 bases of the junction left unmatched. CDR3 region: CASSGGLTYNEQFF. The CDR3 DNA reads TGTGCCAGCAGTGGGGGACTAACTTACAATGAGCAGTTCTTC.

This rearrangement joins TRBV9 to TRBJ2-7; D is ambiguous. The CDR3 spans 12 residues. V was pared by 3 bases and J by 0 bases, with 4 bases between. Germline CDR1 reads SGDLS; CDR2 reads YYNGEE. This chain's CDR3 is CASSGSSYEQYF. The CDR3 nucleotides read TGTGCCAGCAGCGGAAGCTCCTACGAGCAGTACTTC.

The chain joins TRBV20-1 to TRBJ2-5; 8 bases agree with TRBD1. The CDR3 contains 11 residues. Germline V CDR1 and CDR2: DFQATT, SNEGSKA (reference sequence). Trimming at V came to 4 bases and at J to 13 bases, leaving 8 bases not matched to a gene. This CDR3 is CSAIRQGPGYF. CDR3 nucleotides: TGCAGTGCTATCAGACAGGGGCCCGGGTACTTC.

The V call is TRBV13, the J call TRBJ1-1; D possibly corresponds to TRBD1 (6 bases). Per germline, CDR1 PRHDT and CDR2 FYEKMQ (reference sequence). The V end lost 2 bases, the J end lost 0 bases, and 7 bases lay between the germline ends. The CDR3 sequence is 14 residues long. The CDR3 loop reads CASSLTGLNTEAFF. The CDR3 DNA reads TGTGCCAGCAGCTTAACAGGGCTGAACACTGAAGCTTTCTTT.

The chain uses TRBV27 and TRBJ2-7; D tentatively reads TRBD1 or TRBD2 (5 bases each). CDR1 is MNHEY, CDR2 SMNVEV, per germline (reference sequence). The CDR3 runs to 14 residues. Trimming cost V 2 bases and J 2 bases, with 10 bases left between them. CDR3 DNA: TGTGCCAGCAGTTTACTGGGGACCACCTACGAGCAGTACTTC. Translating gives CASSLLGTTYEQYF.